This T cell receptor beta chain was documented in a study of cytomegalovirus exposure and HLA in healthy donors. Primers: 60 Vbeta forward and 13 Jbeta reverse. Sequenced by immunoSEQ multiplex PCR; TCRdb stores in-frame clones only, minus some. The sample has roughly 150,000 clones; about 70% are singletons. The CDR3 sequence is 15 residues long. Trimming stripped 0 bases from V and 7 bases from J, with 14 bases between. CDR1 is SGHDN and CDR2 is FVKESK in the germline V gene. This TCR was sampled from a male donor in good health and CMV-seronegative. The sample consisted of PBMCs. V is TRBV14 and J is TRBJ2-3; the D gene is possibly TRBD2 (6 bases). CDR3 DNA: TGTGCCAGCAGCCAAGAGGGGGTAGCGGTCTATACGCAGTATTTT. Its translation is CASSQEGVAVYTQYF.